This T cell receptor (beta chain) was obtained from a study of Ad26.COV2.S vaccination and SARS-CoV-2 variants. Broader study findings: Whether participants received vaccine or placebo, their non-spike TCR breadth was similar. Responses of spike-specific T cells (both CD8+ and CD4+) reportedly showed substantial breadth after vaccination. Ad26.COV2.S recipients had broader spike-specific TCRs (P = 0.0014).

The CDR3 runs 15 residues. The germline V and J ends were trimmed by 0 bases and 0 bases, with 9 bases remaining between them. Germline V gene sequence: CDR1 SGHRS, CDR2 YFSETQ. Using immunoSEQ multiplex PCR, the repertoire was profiled, and TCRdb retains in-frame clones only, with some absent. Of approximately 340,000 clones listed, approximately 90% are singletons. Points on this clone: Its cognate antigen is unknown.

Sample: peripheral blood, taken after recovery from COVID-19. The chain combines TRBV5-1 with TRBJ1-2; possibly TRBD1 for D (5 bases). The source is a human donor who had recovered from COVID-19. CDR3 sequence reads: CASSLVRGANYGYTF. CDR3 in DNA: TGCGCCAGCAGCTTGGTGAGGGGAGCTAACTATGGCTACACCTTC.